These T cell receptor beta chains were read from a single sample in a study of T cells in Graves' hyperthyroidism and ophthalmopathy. TCRdb used MiXCR to reprocess the multiplex PCR reads, holding one entry per CDR3 protein. Seen here are 450,000 to 700,000 distinct CDR3 sequences, just over 45% observed once, and the top ten hold 15% to 20%. Source material: peripheral blood or thyroid tissue (not recorded which). The source is an adult woman with Graves' disease, either hyperthyroidism or ophthalmopathy (not recorded which). CDR3s include the opening cysteine and the closing phenylalanine or tryptophan. The order of the fields is clone size, V gene, J gene, D gene, CDR3 protein, CDR3 DNA. D genes are given only for firm matches. Size tells how often a clone was seen (once, few, many) or the class of an expanded clone, and some rows leave it out.

clone_size: -
v_call: TRBV7-2
j_call: TRBJ2-5
d_call: -
cdr3_aa: CASSLLPGGTDTQYF
cdr3_nt: TGTGCCAGCAGCTTACTCCCGGGAGGGACAGATACGCAGTACTTC

clone_size: -
v_call: TRBV7-2
j_call: TRBJ1-5
d_call: -
cdr3_aa: CAGSLATAEQPQHF
cdr3_nt: TGTGCCGGCAGCTTAGCGACGGCAGAGCAGCCCCAGCATTTT

clone_size: many
v_call: TRBV4-1
j_call: TRBJ2-7
d_call: -
cdr3_aa: CASSRLLVAAYEQYF
cdr3_nt: TGCGCCAGCAGCCGACTACTAGTTGCAGCTTACGAGCAGTACTTC

clone_size: many
v_call: TRBV10-3
j_call: TRBJ2-5
d_call: TRBD1
cdr3_aa: CAISESQGETQYF
cdr3_nt: TGTGCCATCAGTGAGTCACAGGGGGAGACCCAGTACTTC

clone_size: -
v_call: TRBV5-4
j_call: TRBJ1-1
d_call: TRBD1
cdr3_aa: CASSPPGTAYTEAFF
cdr3_nt: TGTGCCAGCAGCCCGCCCGGGACAGCATACACTGAAGCTTTCTTT

clone_size: once
v_call: TRBV5-4
j_call: TRBJ1-6
d_call: -
cdr3_aa: CASSFVGRNNSPLHF
cdr3_nt: TGTGCCAGCAGCTTTGTTGGGCGTAATAATTCACCCCTCCACTTT

clone_size: -
v_call: TRBV29-1
j_call: TRBJ1-1
d_call: -
cdr3_aa: CSQDTANTEAFF
cdr3_nt: TGCAGCCAAGACACAGCGAACACTGAAGCTTTCTTT

clone_size: few
v_call: TRBV10-2
j_call: TRBJ1-1
d_call: -
cdr3_aa: CASSEPSKVVGRTEAFF
cdr3_nt: TGCGCCAGCAGTGAGCCGTCTAAGGTCGTGGGTCGGACTGAAGCTTTCTTT

clone_size: many
v_call: TRBV19
j_call: TRBJ1-5
d_call: -
cdr3_aa: CASSIRGGIQPQHF
cdr3_nt: TGTGCCAGTAGTATAAGGGGAGGGATTCAGCCCCAGCATTTT

clone_size: -
v_call: TRBV20-1
j_call: TRBJ1-5
d_call: -
cdr3_aa: CSAREDQAGNQPQHF
cdr3_nt: TGCAGTGCTAGAGAGGACCAAGCAGGCAATCAGCCCCAGCATTTT

clone_size: -
v_call: TRBV25-1
j_call: TRBJ1-6
d_call: TRBD1
cdr3_aa: CASSDTGTGYNSPLHF
cdr3_nt: TGTGCCAGCAGTGATACCGGGACAGGTTATAATTCACCCCTCCACTTT

clone_size: many
v_call: TRBV29-1
j_call: TRBJ2-7
d_call: -
cdr3_aa: CSVAGGRTLFEQYF
cdr3_nt: TGCAGCGTTGCGGGCGGCCGTACGTTGTTCGAGCAGTACTTC

clone_size: -
v_call: TRBV12-3/TRBV12-4
j_call: TRBJ1-4
d_call: -
cdr3_aa: CASALEPPNEKLFF
cdr3_nt: TGTGCCAGCGCACTCGAACCTCCTAATGAAAAACTGTTTTTT

clone_size: -
v_call: TRBV29-1
j_call: TRBJ1-2
d_call: -
cdr3_aa: CSVESARRPTNYGYTF
cdr3_nt: TGCAGCGTTGAATCGGCAAGAAGACCGACTAACTATGGCTACACCTTC

clone_size: many
v_call: TRBV6-5
j_call: TRBJ1-1
d_call: -
cdr3_aa: CASSYMAAGEAFF
cdr3_nt: TGTGCCAGCAGTTACATGGCAGCCGGTGAAGCTTTCTTT

clone_size: many
v_call: TRBV29-1
j_call: TRBJ2-5
d_call: -
cdr3_aa: CSVGGQGETQYF
cdr3_nt: TGCAGCGTTGGGGGGCAGGGAGAGACCCAGTACTTC

clone_size: many
v_call: TRBV15
j_call: TRBJ2-6
d_call: -
cdr3_aa: CATSSNPSGANVLTF
cdr3_nt: TGTGCCACCAGCAGCAACCCCTCTGGGGCCAACGTCCTGACTTTC

clone_size: few
v_call: TRBV6-6
j_call: TRBJ2-2
d_call: -
cdr3_aa: CASSYQQSLGELFF
cdr3_nt: TGTGCCAGCAGTTACCAGCAGTCACTCGGGGAGCTGTTTTTT

clone_size: many
v_call: TRBV25-1
j_call: TRBJ1-1
d_call: -
cdr3_aa: CASSEWRGNTEAFF
cdr3_nt: TGTGCCAGCAGTGAATGGAGGGGGAACACTGAAGCTTTCTTT

clone_size: few
v_call: TRBV28
j_call: TRBJ1-5
d_call: -
cdr3_aa: CASSLGGALFNQPQHF
cdr3_nt: TGTGCCAGCAGTTTAGGGGGAGCCCTTTTTAATCAGCCCCAGCATTTT

clone_size: -
v_call: TRBV7-9
j_call: TRBJ2-1
d_call: -
cdr3_aa: CASSQNAYNEQFF
cdr3_nt: TGTGCCAGCAGCCAGAATGCCTACAATGAGCAGTTCTTC

clone_size: -
v_call: TRBV7-2
j_call: TRBJ1-2
d_call: -
cdr3_aa: CASRSRDTGYTF
cdr3_nt: TGTGCCAGCAGATCCCGGGACACGGGCTACACCTTC

clone_size: many
v_call: TRBV2
j_call: TRBJ1-2
d_call: -
cdr3_aa: CATRANLNYGYTF
cdr3_nt: TGTGCCACCAGGGCTAACCTCAACTATGGCTACACCTTC

clone_size: -
v_call: TRBV7-9
j_call: TRBJ2-2
d_call: TRBD2
cdr3_aa: CASSLLHPRGSGSGTGELFF
cdr3_nt: TGTGCCAGCAGTCTACTCCACCCGCGAGGTAGCGGGAGTGGCACCGGGGAGCTGTTTTTT

clone_size: -
v_call: TRBV20-1
j_call: TRBJ2-5
d_call: -
cdr3_aa: CSAREGGGTQYF
cdr3_nt: TGCAGTGCTAGAGAGGGGGGAGGGACCCAGTACTTC

clone_size: -
v_call: TRBV10-2
j_call: TRBJ1-5
d_call: -
cdr3_aa: CASSLRGGGPQHF
cdr3_nt: TGCGCCAGCAGTCTACGGGGGGGGGGGCCCCAGCATTTT

clone_size: -
v_call: TRBV6-6
j_call: TRBJ2-7
d_call: -
cdr3_aa: CASRTSETYEQYF
cdr3_nt: TGCGCCAGCAGAACCTCGGAAACCTACGAGCAGTACTTC

clone_size: many
v_call: TRBV28
j_call: TRBJ2-6
d_call: -
cdr3_aa: CASSSLGTSGANVLTF
cdr3_nt: TGTGCCAGCAGTTCCCTAGGAACCTCTGGGGCCAACGTCCTGACTTTC

clone_size: -
v_call: TRBV7-9
j_call: TRBJ2-7
d_call: -
cdr3_aa: CASSIHRDRNTGEQYF
cdr3_nt: TGTGCCAGCAGCATCCACCGGGACCGAAACACCGGGGAGCAGTACTTC

clone_size: -
v_call: TRBV6-5
j_call: TRBJ2-7
d_call: -
cdr3_aa: CASSAIGGSSYEQYF
cdr3_nt: TGTGCCAGCAGCGCTATTGGGGGAAGCTCCTACGAGCAGTACTTC

clone_size: -
v_call: TRBV29-1
j_call: TRBJ1-1
d_call: TRBD1
cdr3_aa: CSGMDRADEAFF
cdr3_nt: TGCAGCGGCATGGACAGGGCGGATGAAGCTTTCTTT

clone_size: many
v_call: TRBV7-8
j_call: TRBJ1-5
d_call: -
cdr3_aa: CASSLQDNQPQHF
cdr3_nt: TGTGCCAGCAGCTTGCAAGACAATCAGCCCCAGCATTTT

clone_size: many
v_call: TRBV28
j_call: TRBJ2-5
d_call: TRBD1
cdr3_aa: CASRGQGYQETQYF
cdr3_nt: TGTGCCAGCCGGGGACAGGGATACCAAGAGACCCAGTACTTC